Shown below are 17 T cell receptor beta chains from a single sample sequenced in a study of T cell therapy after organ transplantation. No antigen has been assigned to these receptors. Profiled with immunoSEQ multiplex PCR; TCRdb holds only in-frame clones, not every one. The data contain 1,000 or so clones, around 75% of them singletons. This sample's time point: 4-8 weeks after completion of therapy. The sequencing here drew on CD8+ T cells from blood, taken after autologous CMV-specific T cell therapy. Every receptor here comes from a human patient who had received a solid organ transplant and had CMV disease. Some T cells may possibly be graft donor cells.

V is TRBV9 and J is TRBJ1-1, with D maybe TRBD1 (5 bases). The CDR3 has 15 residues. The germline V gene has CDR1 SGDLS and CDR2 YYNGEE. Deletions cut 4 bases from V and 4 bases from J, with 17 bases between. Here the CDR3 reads CASSLRDSAITEAFF. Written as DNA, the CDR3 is TGTGCCAGCAGCCTCCGGGACTCTGCCATCACTGAAGCTTTCTTT.

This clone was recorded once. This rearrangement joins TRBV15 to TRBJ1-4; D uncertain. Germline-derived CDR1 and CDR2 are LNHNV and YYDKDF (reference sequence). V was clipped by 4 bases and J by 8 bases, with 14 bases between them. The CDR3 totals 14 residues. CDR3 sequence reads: CATSTEPPGEKLFF. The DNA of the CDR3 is TGTGCCACCAGCACAGAGCCTCCCGGAGAAAAACTGTTTTTT.

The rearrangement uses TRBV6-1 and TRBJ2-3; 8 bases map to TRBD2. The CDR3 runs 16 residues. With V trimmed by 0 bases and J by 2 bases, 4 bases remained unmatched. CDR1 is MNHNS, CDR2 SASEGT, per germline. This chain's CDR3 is CASSEAGGGFTDTQYF. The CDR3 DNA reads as TGTGCCAGCAGTGAAGCCGGGGGGGGATTCACAGATACGCAGTATTTT.

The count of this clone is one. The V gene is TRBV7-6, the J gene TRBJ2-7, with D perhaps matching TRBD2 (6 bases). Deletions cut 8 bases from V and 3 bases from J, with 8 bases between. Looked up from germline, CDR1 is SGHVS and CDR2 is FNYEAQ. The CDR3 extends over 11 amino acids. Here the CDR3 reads CASGRGYEQYF. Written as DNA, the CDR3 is TGTGCCAGCGGGCGGGGCTACGAGCAGTACTTC. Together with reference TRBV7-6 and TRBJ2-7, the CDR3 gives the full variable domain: GAGVSQSPRYKVTKRGQDVALRCDPISGHVSLYWYRQALGQGPEFLTYFNYEAQQDKSGLPNDRFSAERPEGSISTLTIQRTEQRDSAMYRCASGRGYEQYFGPGTRLTVT.

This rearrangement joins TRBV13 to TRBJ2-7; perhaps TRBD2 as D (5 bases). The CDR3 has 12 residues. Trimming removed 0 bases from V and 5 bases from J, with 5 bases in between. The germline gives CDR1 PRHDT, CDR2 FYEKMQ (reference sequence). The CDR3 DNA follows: TGTGCCAGCAGCTTAGGCGGGAACGAGCAGTACTTC. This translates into CASSLGGNEQYF.

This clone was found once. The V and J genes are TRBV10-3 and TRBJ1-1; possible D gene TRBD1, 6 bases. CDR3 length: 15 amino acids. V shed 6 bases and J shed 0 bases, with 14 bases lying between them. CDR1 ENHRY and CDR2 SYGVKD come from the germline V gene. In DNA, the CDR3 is TGTGCCATCAGCAAGACAGGTGAGATGAACACTGAAGCTTTCTTT. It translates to CAISKTGEMNTEAFF.

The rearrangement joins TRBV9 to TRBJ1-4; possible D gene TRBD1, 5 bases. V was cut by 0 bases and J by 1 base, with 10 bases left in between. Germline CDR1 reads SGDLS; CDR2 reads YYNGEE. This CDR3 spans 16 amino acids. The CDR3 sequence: CASSVEGRGTNEKLFF. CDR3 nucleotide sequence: TGTGCCAGCAGCGTAGAGGGAAGGGGAACTAATGAAAAACTGTTTTTT.

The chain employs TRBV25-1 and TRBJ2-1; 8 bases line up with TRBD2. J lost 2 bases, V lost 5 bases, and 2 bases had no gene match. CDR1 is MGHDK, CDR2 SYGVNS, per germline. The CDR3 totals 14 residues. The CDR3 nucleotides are TGTGCCAGCAGTTTTAGCGGGACCTACAATGAGCAGTTCTTC. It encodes CASSFSGTYNEQFF.

CDR3 sequence (DNA): TGTGCCAGCCTCCCCCTTTGGAGTCAGTACTCCTACGAGCAGTACTTC. The encoded protein is CASLPLWSQYSYEQYF. V usage is TRBV5-3 and J usage is TRBJ2-7; D unresolved. TRBV5-3 is marked as an open reading frame, function uncertain. The CDR3 length is 16 residues. Trimming cost V 8 bases and J 0 bases, with 21 bases left between them.

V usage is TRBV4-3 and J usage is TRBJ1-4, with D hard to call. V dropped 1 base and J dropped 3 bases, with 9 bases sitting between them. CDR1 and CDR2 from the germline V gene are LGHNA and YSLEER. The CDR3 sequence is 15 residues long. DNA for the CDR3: TGCGCCAGCAGCCAAGTTATGGATCCTAATGAAAAACTGTTTTTT. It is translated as CASSQVMDPNEKLFF.

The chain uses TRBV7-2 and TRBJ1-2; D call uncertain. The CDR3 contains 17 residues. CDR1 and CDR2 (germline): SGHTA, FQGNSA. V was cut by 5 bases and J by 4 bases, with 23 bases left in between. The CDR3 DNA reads TGTGCCAGCAGCCTTGGCGAAACAAGTAGGAAGACCTATGGCTACACCTTC. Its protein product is CASSLGETSRKTYGYTF.

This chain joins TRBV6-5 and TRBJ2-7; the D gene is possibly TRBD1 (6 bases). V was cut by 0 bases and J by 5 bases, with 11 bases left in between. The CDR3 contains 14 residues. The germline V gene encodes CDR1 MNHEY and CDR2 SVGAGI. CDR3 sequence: CASSYSNQGHEQYF. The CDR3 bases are TGTGCCAGCAGTTACTCGAACCAGGGGCACGAGCAGTACTTC.

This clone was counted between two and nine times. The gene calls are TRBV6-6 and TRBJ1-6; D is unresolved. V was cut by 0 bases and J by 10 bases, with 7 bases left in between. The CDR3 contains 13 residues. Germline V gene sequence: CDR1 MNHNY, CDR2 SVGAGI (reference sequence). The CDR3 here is CASSYSFGSPLHF. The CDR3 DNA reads TGTGCCAGCAGTTACTCCTTCGGATCACCCCTCCACTTT.

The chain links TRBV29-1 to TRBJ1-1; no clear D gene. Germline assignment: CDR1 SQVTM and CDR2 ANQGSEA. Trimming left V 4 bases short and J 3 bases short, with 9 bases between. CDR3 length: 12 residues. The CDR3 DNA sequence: TGCAGCGTTGGCCATGGGGACACTGAAGCTTTCTTT. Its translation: CSVGHGDTEAFF.

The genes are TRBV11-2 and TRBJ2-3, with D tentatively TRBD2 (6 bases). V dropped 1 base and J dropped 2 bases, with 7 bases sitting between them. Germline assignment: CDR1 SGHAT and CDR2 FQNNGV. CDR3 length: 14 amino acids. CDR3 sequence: CASSLGDFTDTQYF. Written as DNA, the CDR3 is TGTGCCAGCAGCTTAGGGGACTTCACAGATACGCAGTATTTT.

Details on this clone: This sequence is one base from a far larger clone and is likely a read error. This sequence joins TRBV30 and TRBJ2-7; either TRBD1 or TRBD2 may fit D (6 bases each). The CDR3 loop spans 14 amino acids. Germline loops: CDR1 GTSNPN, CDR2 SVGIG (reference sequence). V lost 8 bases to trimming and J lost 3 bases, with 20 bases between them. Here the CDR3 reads CAGGPRLDGYEQYF. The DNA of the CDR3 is TGTGCCGGGGGCCCCAGACTAGATGGCTACGAGCAGTACTTC.

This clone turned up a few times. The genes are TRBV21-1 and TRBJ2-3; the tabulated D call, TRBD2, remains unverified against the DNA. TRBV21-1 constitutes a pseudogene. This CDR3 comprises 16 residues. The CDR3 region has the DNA TGTGCCAGCAGCGGGACCGGGACGGGGGGAACAGATACGCAGTATTTT. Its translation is CASSGTGTGGTDTQYF.